This entry concerns a single T cell receptor beta chain. Assay: immunoSEQ multiplex PCR; the TCRdb copy retains only in-frame clones and omits some. Of fewer than 200,000 clones detected, 90% to 95% appear once; the ten largest clones hold around 15%. This sample was included in a study of control samples from healthy donors and cancer patients. The ends lost 0 bases at V and 3 bases at J; junction bases unmatched: 2. Germline V gene lookup returns CDR1 PRHDT and CDR2 FYEKMQ (reference sequence). The CDR3 contains 15 residues. The receptor was derived from a man aged 60 to 75 with colorectal cancer. The chain has TRBV13 and TRBJ1-1; 9 bases line up with TRBD1. Source material: PBMCs. Here the CDR3 DNA reads TGTGCCAGCAGCTTAGGGGGGACAGGGTACACTGAAGCTTTCTTT. Its translation: CASSLGGTGYTEAFF.